The 2 T cell receptor beta chains listed next were all sequenced from one sample in a study of tumor-infiltrating lymphocytes in primary liver carcinoma. Both RNA and DNA were isolated together from about 20-30 mg of bulk tissue that had not been sorted. A primer matching the constant region was used to make TCR beta cDNA from approximately 0.55 ug of total RNA. Researchers made the TCR beta libraries by running three nested multiplex PCR rounds with slightly modified ARM-PCR. Researchers ran the first two PCR rounds for roughly 11 cycles each with TRBV1-TRBV30 forward primers and a C-beta reverse primer. TCRdb redid the calling of the multiplex PCR reads with MiXCR, one entry per CDR3 protein. The sample holds approximately 80,000 distinct CDR3 sequences, roughly 71% seen once. The material sequenced was tumor-adjacent normal liver tissue. The receptors were gathered from a man aged 35 to 55 with primary liver carcinoma and hepatitis B virus infection.

This clonotype occurred once. This chain uses TRBV5-1 with TRBJ2-5, with a possible D match to TRBD2 (5 bases). The germline V and J ends were trimmed by 0 bases and 2 bases, with 14 bases remaining between them. This CDR3 comprises 16 residues. The germline CDR1 and CDR2 sequences are SGHRS and YFSETQ. The CDR3 DNA reads as TGCGCCAGCAGCTTGGATGCTAGCAGGATGCAAGAGACCCAGTACTTC. This codes for CASSLDASRMQETQYF.

About this clonotype: Mismatch with germline at one junction end may stem from a read error. The V gene is TRBV6-2 or TRBV6-3, the J gene TRBJ2-1; the match to TRBD2 covers 7 bases. Germline V gene sequence: CDR1 MNHEY, CDR2 SVGEGT. This CDR3 is built from 12 residues. This CDR3 is CATSSGGNGQFF. DNA of the CDR3: TGCGCCACCTCCTCGGGGGGAAATGGGCAGTTCTTC.